The clone carrying this TCR beta chain was observed once. The data are from a study of blood T cell repertoires in COVID-19. Clones were read by immunoSEQ multiplex PCR, and TCRdb kept only the in-frame ones, dropping some. The table has under 450,000 clones, around 89% seen once; the top ten hold 1.5% to 1.9%. V dropped 7 bases and J dropped 2; count of bases not matched to a gene: 7. From germline, CDR1 is ENHRY and CDR2 SYGVKD. The CDR3 loop spans 15 amino acids. The specimen was peripheral blood. The sequence derives from a woman between 35 and 50 years old with COVID-19, enrolled during active disease. The chain carries TRBV10-3 and TRBJ2-7, with TRBD1 matching 11 bases. The CDR3 here is CAINPGQGVTYEQYF. CDR3 nucleotide sequence: TGTGCCATCAACCCGGGACAGGGGGTGACCTACGAGCAGTACTTC.